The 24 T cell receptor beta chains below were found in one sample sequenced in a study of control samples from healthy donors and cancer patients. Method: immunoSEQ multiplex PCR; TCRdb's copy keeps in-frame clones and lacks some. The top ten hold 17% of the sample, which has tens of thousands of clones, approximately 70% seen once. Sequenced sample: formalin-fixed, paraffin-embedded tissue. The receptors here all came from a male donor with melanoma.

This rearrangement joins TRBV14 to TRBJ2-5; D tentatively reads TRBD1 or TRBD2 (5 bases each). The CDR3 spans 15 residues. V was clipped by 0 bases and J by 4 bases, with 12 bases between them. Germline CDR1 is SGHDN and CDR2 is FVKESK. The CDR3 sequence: CASSQDGTPRETQYF. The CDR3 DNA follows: TGTGCCAGCAGCCAAGATGGGACCCCCCGAGAGACCCAGTACTTC.

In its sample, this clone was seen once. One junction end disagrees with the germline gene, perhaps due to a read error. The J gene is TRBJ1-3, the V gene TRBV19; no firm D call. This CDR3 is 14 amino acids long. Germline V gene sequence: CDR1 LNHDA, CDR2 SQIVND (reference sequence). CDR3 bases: TGTGTCAGTAGTCCACGGGCAGACGGGAACACCATATATTTT. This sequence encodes CVSSPRADGNTIYF.

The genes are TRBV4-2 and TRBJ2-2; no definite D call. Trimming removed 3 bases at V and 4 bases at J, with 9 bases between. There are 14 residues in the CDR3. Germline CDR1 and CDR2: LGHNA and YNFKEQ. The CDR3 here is CASSHAQSTGELFF. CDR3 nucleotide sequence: TGTGCCAGCAGCCATGCACAGAGCACCGGGGAGCTGTTTTTT.

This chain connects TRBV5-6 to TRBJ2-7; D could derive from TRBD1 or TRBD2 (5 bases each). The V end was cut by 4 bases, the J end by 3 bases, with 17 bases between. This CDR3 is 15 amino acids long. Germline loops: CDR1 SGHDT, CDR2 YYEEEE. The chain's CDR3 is CASSGERQSFYEQYF. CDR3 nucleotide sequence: TGTGCCAGCAGCGGGGAGAGACAGTCCTTCTACGAGCAGTACTTC.

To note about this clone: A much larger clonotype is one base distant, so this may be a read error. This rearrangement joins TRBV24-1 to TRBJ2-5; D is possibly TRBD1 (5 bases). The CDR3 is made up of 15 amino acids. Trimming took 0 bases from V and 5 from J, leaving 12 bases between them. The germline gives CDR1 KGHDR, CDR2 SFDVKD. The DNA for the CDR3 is TGTGCCACCAGTGATTTGCGGACAAGGTCGGAGACCCAGTACTTC. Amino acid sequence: CATSDLRTRSETQYF.

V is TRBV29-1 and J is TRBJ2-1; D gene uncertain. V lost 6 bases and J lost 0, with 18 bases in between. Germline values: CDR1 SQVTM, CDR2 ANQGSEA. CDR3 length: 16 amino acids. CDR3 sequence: CSVPTQRLSSYNEQFF. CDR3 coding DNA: TGCAGCGTCCCAACCCAGCGTCTCAGCTCCTACAATGAGCAGTTCTTC.

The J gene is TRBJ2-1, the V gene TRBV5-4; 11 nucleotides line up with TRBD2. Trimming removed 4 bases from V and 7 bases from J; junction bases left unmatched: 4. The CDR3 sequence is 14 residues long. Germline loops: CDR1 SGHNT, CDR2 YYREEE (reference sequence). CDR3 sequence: CASSQLAGVNEQFF. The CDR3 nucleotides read TGTGCCAGCAGCCAACTAGCGGGGGTAAATGAGCAGTTCTTC.

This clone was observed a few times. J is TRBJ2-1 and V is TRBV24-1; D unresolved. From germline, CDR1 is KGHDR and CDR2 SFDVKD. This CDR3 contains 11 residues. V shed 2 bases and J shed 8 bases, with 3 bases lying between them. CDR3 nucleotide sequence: TGTGCCACCAGTGATTGGGATGAGCAGTTCTTC. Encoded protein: CATSDWDEQFF.

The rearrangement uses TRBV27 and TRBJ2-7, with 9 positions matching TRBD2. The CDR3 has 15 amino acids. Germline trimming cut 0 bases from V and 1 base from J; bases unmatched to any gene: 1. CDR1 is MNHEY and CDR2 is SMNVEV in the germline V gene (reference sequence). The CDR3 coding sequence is TGTGCCAGCAGTTTATCGACTAGCGGTTCCTACGAGCAGTACTTC. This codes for CASSLSTSGSYEQYF.

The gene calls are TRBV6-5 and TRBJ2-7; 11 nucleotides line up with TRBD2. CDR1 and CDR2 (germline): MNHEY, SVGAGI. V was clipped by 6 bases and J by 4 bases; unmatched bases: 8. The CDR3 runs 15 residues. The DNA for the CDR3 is TGTGCCAGCAGCCCACTAGCGGGAGTGGGTTACGAGCAGTACTTC. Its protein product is CASSPLAGVGYEQYF.

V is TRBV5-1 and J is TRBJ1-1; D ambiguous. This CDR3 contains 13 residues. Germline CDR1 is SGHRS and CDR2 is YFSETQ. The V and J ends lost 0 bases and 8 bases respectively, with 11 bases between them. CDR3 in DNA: TGCGCCAGCAGCTTGGAAGTAGTATCCGAAGCTTTCTTT. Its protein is CASSLEVVSEAFF.

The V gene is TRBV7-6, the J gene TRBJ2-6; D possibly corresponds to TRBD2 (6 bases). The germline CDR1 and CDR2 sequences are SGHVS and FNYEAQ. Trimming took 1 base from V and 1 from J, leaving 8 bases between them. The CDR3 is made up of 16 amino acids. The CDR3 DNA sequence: TGTGCCAGCAGCTTAGTGCGGGGTTCTGGGGCCAACGTCCTGACTTTC. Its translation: CASSLVRGSGANVLTF. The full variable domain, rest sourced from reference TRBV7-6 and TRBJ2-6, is GAGVSQSPRYKVTKRGQDVALRCDPISGHVSLYWYRQALGQGPEFLTYFNYEAQQDKSGLPNDRFSAERPEGSISTLTIQRTEQRDSAMYRCASSLVRGSGANVLTFGAGSRLTVL.

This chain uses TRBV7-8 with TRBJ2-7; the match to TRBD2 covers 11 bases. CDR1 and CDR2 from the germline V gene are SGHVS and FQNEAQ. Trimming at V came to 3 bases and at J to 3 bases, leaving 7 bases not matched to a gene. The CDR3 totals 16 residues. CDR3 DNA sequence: TGTGCCAGCAGCTTTGGGGCTAGCGGGAGGATCTACGAGCAGTACTTC. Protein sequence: CASSFGASGRIYEQYF.

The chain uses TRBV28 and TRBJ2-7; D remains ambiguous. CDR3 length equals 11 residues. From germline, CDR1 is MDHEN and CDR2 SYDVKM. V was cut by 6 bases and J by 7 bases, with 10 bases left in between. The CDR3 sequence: CASRYTDEQYF. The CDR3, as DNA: TGTGCCAGCAGATACACTGATGAGCAGTACTTC.

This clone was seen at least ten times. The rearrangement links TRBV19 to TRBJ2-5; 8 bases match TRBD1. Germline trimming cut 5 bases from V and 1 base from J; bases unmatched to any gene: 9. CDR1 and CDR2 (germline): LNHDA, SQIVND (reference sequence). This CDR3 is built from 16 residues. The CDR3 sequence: CASSPMGQAIQETQYF. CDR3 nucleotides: TGTGCCAGTAGTCCAATGGGACAGGCAATCCAAGAGACCCAGTACTTC.

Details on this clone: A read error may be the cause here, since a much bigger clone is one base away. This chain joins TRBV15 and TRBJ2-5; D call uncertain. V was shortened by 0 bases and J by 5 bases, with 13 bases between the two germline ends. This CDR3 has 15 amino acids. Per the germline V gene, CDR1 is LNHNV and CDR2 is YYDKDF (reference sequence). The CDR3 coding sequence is TGTGCCACCAGCAGAGATAGAATGGGGTTGGAGACCCAGTACTTC. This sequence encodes CATSRDRMGLETQYF.

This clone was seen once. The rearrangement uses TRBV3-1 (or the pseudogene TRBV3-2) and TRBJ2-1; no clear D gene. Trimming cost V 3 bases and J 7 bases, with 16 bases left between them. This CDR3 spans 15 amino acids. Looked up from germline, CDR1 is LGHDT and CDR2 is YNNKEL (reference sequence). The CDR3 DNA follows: TGTGCCAGCAGCCACCTTACTGTTGGTCCAAATGAGCAGTTCTTC. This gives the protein CASSHLTVGPNEQFF.

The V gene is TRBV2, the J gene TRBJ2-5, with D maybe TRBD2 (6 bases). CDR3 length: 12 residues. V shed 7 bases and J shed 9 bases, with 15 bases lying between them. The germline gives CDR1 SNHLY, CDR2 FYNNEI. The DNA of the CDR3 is TGTGCCAGCAACCGGGAGAGAGGGGCCCAGTACTTC. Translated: CASNRERGAQYF. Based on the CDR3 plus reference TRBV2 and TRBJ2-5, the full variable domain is EPEVTQTPSHQVTQMGQEVILRCVPISNHLYFYWYRQILGQKVEFLVSFYNNEISEKSEIFDDQFSVERPDGSNFTLKIRSTKLEDSAMYFCASNRERGAQYFGPGTRLLVL.

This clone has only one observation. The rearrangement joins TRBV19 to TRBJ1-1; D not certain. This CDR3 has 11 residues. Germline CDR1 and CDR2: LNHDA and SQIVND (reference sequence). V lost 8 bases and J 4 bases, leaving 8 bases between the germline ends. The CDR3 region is CASWTGTEAFF. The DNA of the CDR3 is TGTGCCAGTTGGACGGGCACTGAAGCTTTCTTT.

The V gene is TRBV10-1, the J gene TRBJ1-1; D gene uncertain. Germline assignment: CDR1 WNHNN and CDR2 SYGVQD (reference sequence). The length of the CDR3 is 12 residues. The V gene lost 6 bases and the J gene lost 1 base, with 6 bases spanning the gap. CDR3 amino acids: CASRRKNTEAFF. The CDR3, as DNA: TGCGCCAGCAGAAGGAAGAACACTGAAGCTTTCTTT.

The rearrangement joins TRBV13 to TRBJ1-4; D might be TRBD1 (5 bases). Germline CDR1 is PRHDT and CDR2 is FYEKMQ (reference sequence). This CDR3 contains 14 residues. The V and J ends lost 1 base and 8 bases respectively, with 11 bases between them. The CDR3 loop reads CASSLVGGEEKLFF. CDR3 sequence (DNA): TGTGCCAGCAGCTTAGTCGGGGGTGAAGAAAAACTGTTTTTT.

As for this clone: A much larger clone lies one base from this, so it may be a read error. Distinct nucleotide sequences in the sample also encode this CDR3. The CDR3 DNA reads TGTGCCAGTAGAATACAGGCCACCCAAGGCAATGAGCAATTCTTC. Translated: CASRIQATQGNEQFF. This sequence joins TRBV19 and TRBJ2-1; tentative D call: TRBD1 (5 bases). Germline lookup yields CDR1 LNHDA and CDR2 SQIVND (reference sequence). The CDR3 runs to 15 residues.

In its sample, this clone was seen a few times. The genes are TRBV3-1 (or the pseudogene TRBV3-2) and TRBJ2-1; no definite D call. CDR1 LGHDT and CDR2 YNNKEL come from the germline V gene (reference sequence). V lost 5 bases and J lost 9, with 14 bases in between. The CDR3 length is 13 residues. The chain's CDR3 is CASSARPASEQFF. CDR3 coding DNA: TGTGCCAGCAGCGCAAGGCCAGCGAGTGAGCAGTTCTTC.

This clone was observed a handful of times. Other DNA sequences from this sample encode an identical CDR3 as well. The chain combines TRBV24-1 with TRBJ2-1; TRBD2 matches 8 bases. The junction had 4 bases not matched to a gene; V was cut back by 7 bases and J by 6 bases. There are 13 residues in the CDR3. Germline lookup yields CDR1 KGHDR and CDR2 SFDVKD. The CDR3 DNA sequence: TGTGCCACCAGCTTAGCGGGGCTCAATGAGCAGTTCTTC. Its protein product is CATSLAGLNEQFF.